What follows are 11 T cell receptor beta chains derived from one specimen sequenced in a study of T cell responses to AZD1222 COVID-19 vaccine. Method: immunoSEQ multiplex PCR; TCRdb's copy keeps in-frame clones and lacks some. The sample gives about 120,000 clones, roughly 91% of which show up once; 5% is in the top ten. This specimen consisted of peripheral blood, obtained 28 days after the second AZD1222 dose. The receptors shown here come from an adult who received the AZD1222 COVID-19 vaccine.

The V gene is TRBV5-1, the J gene TRBJ1-6; D perhaps matches TRBD1 (5 bases). Germline lookup yields CDR1 SGHRS and CDR2 YFSETQ. V lost 5 bases and J lost 7, with 19 bases in between. The CDR3 extends over 16 amino acids. The chain's CDR3 is CASSDLYGRENSPLHF. DNA for the CDR3: TGCGCCAGCAGTGACTTGTATGGCAGGGAGAATTCACCCCTCCACTTT.

The chain recombines TRBV5-1 with TRBJ1-1; perhaps TRBD1 as D (6 bases). Trimming stripped 4 bases from V and 5 bases from J, with 12 bases between. The CDR3 is 13 residues long. Germline values: CDR1 SGHRS, CDR2 YFSETQ. The CDR3 protein is CASSPQGYTEAFF. The CDR3 DNA reads as TGCGCCAGCAGCCCCCAGGGGTATACTGAAGCTTTCTTT.

The V and J genes are TRBV2 and TRBJ2-3; D assignment may be TRBD1 or TRBD2 (6 bases each). The CDR3 is made up of 12 amino acids. The germline V and J ends were trimmed by 4 bases and 7 bases, with 9 bases remaining between them. Germline CDR1 and CDR2: SNHLY and FYNNEI. The CDR3 DNA is TGTGCCAGCAGTGGGGGGGCATATACGCAGTATTTT. Its protein is CASSGGAYTQYF.

This chain links TRBV30 with TRBJ2-2; D unclear. CDR3 size: 14 residues. Germline V CDR1 and CDR2: GTSNPN, SVGIG (reference sequence). Trimming pared 0 bases from V and 4 bases from J, leaving 9 bases between. For the CDR3, the DNA is TGTGCCTGGAGTGTACTGGTGAGCACCGGGGAGCTGTTTTTT. This sequence encodes CAWSVLVSTGELFF.

The rearrangement links TRBV10-3 to TRBJ1-3, with no clear D. From germline, CDR1 is ENHRY and CDR2 SYGVKD. With 0 bases removed from V and 6 bases from J, the gap between germline ends came to 6 bases. The CDR3 has 13 amino acids. For the CDR3, the DNA is TGTGCCATCAGTGAGTCGACGACAAACACCATATATTTT. Protein sequence: CAISESTTNTIYF.

This clone appeared once. The V call is TRBV4-2, the J call TRBJ1-2; D ambiguous. V was clipped by 0 bases and J by 4 bases, with 9 bases between them. The CDR3 is made up of 14 amino acids. CDR1 LGHNA and CDR2 YNFKEQ come from the germline V gene. The CDR3 spells CASSQDVDSYGYTF. CDR3 DNA: TGTGCCAGCAGCCAAGACGTGGATAGCTATGGCTACACCTTC.

V is TRBV6-6 and J is TRBJ1-1; the match to TRBD1 covers 7 bases. Germline CDR1 is MNHNY and CDR2 is SVGAGI (reference sequence). There are 12 residues in the CDR3. Trimming removed 3 bases from V and 6 bases from J; junction bases left unmatched: 1. The CDR3: CASSYQGAEAFF. The CDR3 nucleotides read TGTGCCAGCAGTTATCAGGGGGCTGAAGCTTTCTTT.

V gene TRBV4-3 combines with J gene TRBJ2-6; 8 nucleotides line up with TRBD2. Germline CDR1 and CDR2: LGHNA and YSLEER. CDR3 size: 18 residues. Trimming removed 1 base from V and 1 base from J; junction bases left unmatched: 6. CDR3 protein: CASSQVGAGGSGANVLTF. CDR3 nucleotides: TGCGCCAGCAGCCAAGTCGGCGCGGGGGGTTCTGGGGCCAACGTCCTGACTTTC.

V is TRBV5-5 and J is TRBJ2-7, with 9 positions matching TRBD2. Germline CDR1 SGHKS, CDR2 YYEKEE (reference sequence). The CDR3 runs 14 residues. J lost 6 bases, V lost 2 bases, and 6 bases had no gene match. In nucleotides, the CDR3 is TGTGCCAGCAGCTTAGCTAGCGGGATTCGCGAGCAGTACTTC. It translates to CASSLASGIREQYF.

This sequence joins TRBV6-5 and TRBJ1-5; weak D call: TRBD1 (6 bases). V lost 6 bases and J 3 bases, leaving 9 bases between the germline ends. Germline CDR1 and CDR2: MNHEY and SVGAGI. The CDR3 is made up of 13 amino acids. The CDR3 reads CASRDRTNQPQHF. CDR3 sequence (DNA): TGTGCCAGCAGGGACAGAACCAATCAGCCCCAGCATTTT.

This rearrangement joins TRBV30 to TRBJ1-2; possible D gene TRBD1, 5 bases. The CDR3 length is 14 residues. From germline, CDR1 is GTSNPN and CDR2 SVGIG (reference sequence). V dropped 0 bases and J dropped 3 bases, with 11 bases sitting between them. The CDR3, as DNA: TGTGCCTGGAGTGTATCGCAGGGACACTATGGCTACACCTTC. Residues: CAWSVSQGHYGYTF.